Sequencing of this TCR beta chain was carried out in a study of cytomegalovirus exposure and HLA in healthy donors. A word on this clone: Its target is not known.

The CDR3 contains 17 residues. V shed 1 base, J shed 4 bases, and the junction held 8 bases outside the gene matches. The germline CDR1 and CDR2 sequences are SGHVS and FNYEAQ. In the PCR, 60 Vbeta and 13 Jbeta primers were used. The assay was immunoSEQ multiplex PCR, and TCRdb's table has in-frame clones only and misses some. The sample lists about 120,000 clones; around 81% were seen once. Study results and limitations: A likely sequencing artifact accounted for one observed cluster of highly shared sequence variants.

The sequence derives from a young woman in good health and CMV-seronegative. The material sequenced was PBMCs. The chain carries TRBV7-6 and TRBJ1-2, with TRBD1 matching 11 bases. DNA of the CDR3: TGTGCCAGCAGCTTAGGGACAGGGGGCGAGCACCCCTATGGCTACACCTTC. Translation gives CASSLGTGGEHPYGYTF. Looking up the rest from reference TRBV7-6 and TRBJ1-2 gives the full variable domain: GAGVSQSPRYKVTKRGQDVALRCDPISGHVSLYWYRQALGQGPEFLTYFNYEAQQDKSGLPNDRFSAERPEGSISTLTIQRTEQRDSAMYRCASSLGTGGEHPYGYTFGSGTRLTVV.